The source of this T cell receptor (beta chain) is a study of T cells in Graves' hyperthyroidism and ophthalmopathy. Whole-study context: Blood was drawn when the patient was first diagnosed and still untreated. Study results and caveats: Ophthalmopathy was predicted by the model a median of approximately 6 months ahead of onset. Expanded thyroid clonotypes (above 0.001) were mostly also found in blood.

Authors of the study amplified TCR beta CDR3 regions from RNA transcripts. Carried out on the TCR CDR3, a first-round RT-PCR used the HTBI primer set. TCRdb independently ran MiXCR on the multiplex PCR reads; one entry per CDR3 protein. The sample records under 400,000 distinct CDR3 sequences, about 15% being singletons. The CDR3 has 13 residues. Germline V gives CDR1 MDHEN, CDR2 SYDVKM. Trimming removed 3 bases from V and 10 bases from J, with 13 bases in between. Points on this clonotype: Its antigen remains unknown.

Sequenced: blood. This receptor was obtained from a woman aged 60 to 75 with Graves' ophthalmopathy. The chain couples TRBV28 to TRBJ2-1; D is perhaps TRBD2 (6 bases). Written as DNA, the CDR3 is TGTGCCAGCAGTTTGGTTCATGGAGGGGAGCAGTTCTTC. Translation gives CASSLVHGGEQFF.